This T cell receptor beta chain stems from a study of radiation and T cells in renal cell carcinoma. Assay used: immunoSEQ multiplex PCR; TCRdb lists only in-frame clones, some missing. The table records around 60,000 clones, around 77% of them present only once. V was pared by 0 bases and J by 10 bases, with 8 bases of the junction left unmatched. CDR1 is SGHNT and CDR2 is YYREEE in the germline V gene (reference sequence). The CDR3 has 15 amino acids. As for time point: blood 2 weeks post-SBRT. Treatment of the sample: 15 Gy SBRT to primary tumor, nephrectomy 4 weeks later. This sample comprised blood, obtained from a patient whose treatment included radiotherapy and nephrectomy. The receptor was isolated from a man aged 60 to 69 with renal cell carcinoma. The V and J genes are TRBV5-4 and TRBJ2-1, with 9 nucleotides matching TRBD2. The CDR3 is CASSLVAGGPLEQFF. The CDR3 DNA is TGTGCCAGCAGCTTGGTGGCGGGGGGGCCATTGGAGCAGTTCTTC.